Reported below is one T cell receptor (beta chain). In the source study's methods: Amplification of reference gene primers was used by the study to estimate nucleated cell counts. Data came from immunoSEQ multiplex PCR; TCRdb stores just in-frame clones and leaves some out. The V and J calls and clone size were taken over from that table, and D and trimming were inferred from the DNA. The sample includes 55,000 to 75,000 clones, more than 85% of them seen just once. The data belong to a study of blood T cell repertoires in COVID-19. Trimming pared 8 bases from V and 6 bases from J, leaving 11 bases between. The CDR3 covers 12 residues. CDR1 and CDR2 (germline): GTSNPN, SVGIG (reference sequence).

Material: peripheral blood. This receptor was taken from a human donor with active COVID-19. The donor label of this sample is uncertain. V and J are TRBV30 and TRBJ1-6, with D maybe TRBD1 (6 bases). The CDR3 spells CARGDTNSPLHF. The DNA of the CDR3 is TGTGCCCGTGGGGACACTAATTCACCCCTCCACTTT. Combining the CDR3 with reference TRBV30 and TRBJ1-6 gives the whole variable domain SQTIHQWPATLVQPVGSPLSLECTVEGTSNPNLYWYRQAAGRGLQLLFYSVGIGQISSEVPQNLSASRPQDRQFILSSKKLLLSDSGFYLCARGDTNSPLHFGNGTRLTVT.